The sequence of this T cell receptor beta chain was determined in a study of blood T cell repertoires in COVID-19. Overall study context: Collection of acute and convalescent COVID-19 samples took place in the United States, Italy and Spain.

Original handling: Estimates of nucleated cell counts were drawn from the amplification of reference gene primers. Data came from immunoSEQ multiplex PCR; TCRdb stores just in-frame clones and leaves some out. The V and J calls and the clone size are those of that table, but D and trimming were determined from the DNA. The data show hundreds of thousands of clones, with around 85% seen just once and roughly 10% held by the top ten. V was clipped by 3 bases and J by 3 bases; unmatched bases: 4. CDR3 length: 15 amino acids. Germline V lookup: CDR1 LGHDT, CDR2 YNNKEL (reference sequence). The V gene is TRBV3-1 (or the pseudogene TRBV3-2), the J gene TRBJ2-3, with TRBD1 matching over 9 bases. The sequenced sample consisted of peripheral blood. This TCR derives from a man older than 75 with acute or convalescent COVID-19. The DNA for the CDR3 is TGTGCCAGCAGCCACTACGGACAGGGGACAGATACGCAGTATTTT. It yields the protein CASSHYGQGTDTQYF.